Shown below are 23 T cell receptor beta chains from a single sample sequenced in a study of Graves' ophthalmopathy and Graves' hyperthyroidism. The sequenced template was RNA, covering the TCR beta CDR3 region. The workflow started with a first-round RT-PCR run with HTBI primers and then moved on to a second-round multiplex PCR. Each CDR3 protein gets one entry after TCRdb re-called the multiplex PCR reads with MiXCR. The table includes 660,000 or so distinct CDR3 sequences, roughly two fifths detected once. Material for sequencing was peripheral blood. The receptor set was obtained from an adult man with Graves' ophthalmopathy.

The chain has TRBV25-1 and TRBJ2-7; D not resolved. V lost 6 bases to trimming and J lost 1 base, with 13 bases between them. This CDR3 region has 14 residues. The V gene's germline CDR1 is MGHDK and CDR2 SYGVNS. The CDR3 reads CASRKGSPSYEQYF. In DNA form, the CDR3 reads TGTGCCAGCAGGAAAGGTAGTCCATCCTACGAGCAGTACTTC.

At least ten counts were recorded for this clonotype. The V and J genes are TRBV7-2 and TRBJ1-6; tentative D call: TRBD1 (6 bases). The CDR3 runs to 14 residues. Trimming pared 1 base from V and 10 bases from J, leaving 11 bases between. CDR1 and CDR2 from the germline V gene are SGHTA and FQGNSA. The CDR3 DNA follows: TGTGCCAGCAGCTTAGATCGAGGGGGATCACCCCTCCACTTT. It translates to CASSLDRGGSPLHF.

This clonotype was seen many times. V gene TRBV10-3 combines with J gene TRBJ1-5, with TRBD1 matching over 9 bases. The CDR3 is made up of 14 amino acids. Looked up from germline, CDR1 is ENHRY and CDR2 is SYGVKD. The V segment lost 10 bases and the J segment 4 bases; nucleotides outside the gene matches: 8. The CDR3 DNA sequence: TGTGCCACCGCGGACAGGGGTGAGAATCAGCCCCAGCATTTT. This translates into CATADRGENQPQHF.

This clonotype appeared many times. The chain links TRBV29-1 to TRBJ1-5; 9 positions agree with TRBD1. J was trimmed by 2 bases and V by 4 bases; bases with no gene match: 3. The CDR3 loop spans 14 amino acids. The germline V gene has CDR1 SQVTM and CDR2 ANQGSEA. The CDR3: CSVAGQGGNQPQHF. CDR3 in DNA: TGCAGCGTTGCGGGACAGGGCGGCAATCAGCCCCAGCATTTT.

At least ten counts were recorded for this clonotype. The chain joins TRBV10-3 to TRBJ1-5; possibly TRBD1 for D (5 bases). CDR3 length: 15 amino acids. Trimming shortened V by 2 bases and J by 0 bases, and 8 bases separated the two germline ends. The germline V gene has CDR1 ENHRY and CDR2 SYGVKD. The CDR3, as DNA: TGTGCCATCAGTGAGGGGGCCCATAGCAATCAGCCCCAGCATTTT. Translated, it gives CAISEGAHSNQPQHF.

This clonotype was seen repeatedly, ten times or more. The J gene is TRBJ1-5, the V gene TRBV24-1; D perhaps matches TRBD1 (6 bases). The CDR3 spans 16 residues. The germline V and J ends were trimmed by 4 bases and 3 bases, with 15 bases remaining between them. Germline V gene data show CDR1 as KGHDR and CDR2 as SFDVKD. The CDR3, as DNA: TGTGCCACCAGTGACTCTCGGGCAGGGGACAATCAGCCCCAGCATTTT. Amino acid sequence: CATSDSRAGDNQPQHF.

This clonotype was seen at least ten times. The rearrangement links TRBV7-8 to TRBJ2-2, with 9 bases aligning to TRBD1. The CDR3 sequence is 16 residues long. The trim removed 4 bases at V and 4 bases at J, leaving 7 bases unmatched. Germline loops: CDR1 SGHVS, CDR2 FQNEAQ. As DNA, the CDR3 is TGTGCCAGCAGCTCATCCGGGACAGGGACCACCGGGGAGCTGTTTTTT. It translates to CASSSSGTGTTGELFF.

This clonotype was seen many times. The rearrangement joins TRBV12-3 or TRBV12-4 to TRBJ1-4; 12 bases align to TRBD1. V lost 3 bases, J lost 8 bases, and 10 bases stayed unmatched. The CDR3 totals 17 residues. The CDR3: CASSFPSPGTGGEKLFF. CDR3 nucleotides: TGTGCCAGCAGTTTCCCCAGCCCCGGGACAGGGGGCGAAAAACTGTTTTTT.

The rearrangement links TRBV12-5 to TRBJ1-6; unclear D gene. The length of the CDR3 is 15 residues. Trimming shortened V by 2 bases and J by 5 bases, and 10 bases separated the two germline ends. Per the germline V gene, CDR1 is LGHNT and CDR2 is FRNRAP. In nucleotides, the CDR3 is TGTGCTAGTGGTTTGATTGTGTCTGATAATTCACCCCTCCACTTT. Protein product: CASGLIVSDNSPLHF. Based on the CDR3 plus reference TRBV12-5 and TRBJ1-6, the full variable domain is DARVTQTPRHKVTEMGQEVTMRCQPILGHNTVFWYRQTMMQGLELLAYFRNRAPLDDSGMPKDRFSAEMPDATLATLKIQPSEPRDSAVYFCASGLIVSDNSPLHFGNGTRLTVT.

This clonotype occurred many times. The gene calls are TRBV13 and TRBJ1-5; TRBD1 aligns across 7 bases. Germline values: CDR1 PRHDT, CDR2 FYEKMQ (reference sequence). V dropped 5 bases and J dropped 1; count of bases not matched to a gene: 2. This CDR3 contains 14 residues. The CDR3 loop reads CASSKQGSNQPQHF. The CDR3 DNA reads TGTGCCAGCAGCAAACAGGGGAGCAATCAGCCCCAGCATTTT.

This clonotype has a count of ten or more. DNA for the CDR3: TGTGCCAGCAGCCCTGCTCAGGGGAGCTATGGCTACACCTTC. Translation: CASSPAQGSYGYTF. This chain uses TRBV7-6 with TRBJ1-2, with D possibly being TRBD1 (6 bases). V lost 5 bases to trimming and J lost 4 bases, with 14 bases between them. The CDR3 consists of 14 residues. Per the germline V gene, CDR1 is SGHVS and CDR2 is FNYEAQ.

In the case of this clonotype: This may come from a read error, since a much larger clone is one base off. This rearrangement joins TRBV10-3 to TRBJ1-6, with a weak D call TRBD1 (6 bases). Germline values: CDR1 ENHRY, CDR2 SYGVKD. The CDR3 spans 15 residues. Trimming shortened V by 5 bases and J by 9 bases, and 17 bases separated the two germline ends. CDR3 nucleotides: TGTGCCATCAGTTACGGGGTGGGGGGCTCTTCACCCCTCCACTTT. Translating it yields CAISYGVGGSSPLHF.

This clonotype was picked up many times. This chain links TRBV7-2 with TRBJ1-1, with a tentative D call TRBD1 (5 bases). The CDR3 has 16 amino acids. CDR1 is SGHTA, CDR2 FQGNSA, per germline. Trimming shortened V by 5 bases and J by 5 bases, and 21 bases separated the two germline ends. The CDR3 region is CASSPIPGGSGTEAFF. DNA of the CDR3: TGTGCCAGCAGCCCCATACCGGGGGGAAGTGGAACTGAAGCTTTCTTT.

This clonotype was detected only a few times. The junction and the germline gene differ at one end; a read error may be behind it. The chain carries TRBV4-3 and TRBJ2-2; TRBD1 might be the D (5 bases). Germline values: CDR1 LGHNA, CDR2 YSLEER. The CDR3 is made up of 16 amino acids. CDR3 region: CASSGQIQVNTRELFF. DNA for the CDR3: TGCGCCAGCAGCGGCCAAATACAGGTGAACACCAGGGAGCTGTTTTTT.

The V and J genes are TRBV12-3 or TRBV12-4 and TRBJ1-1; D possibly corresponds to TRBD1 (6 bases). This CDR3 has 15 residues. The ends were cut back, 4 bases at V and 1 base at J, with 13 bases in the middle. The CDR3 region is CASSYTGSWNTEAFF. CDR3 nucleotides: TGTGCCAGCAGTTACACAGGGAGTTGGAACACTGAAGCTTTCTTT.

The table lists this clonotype with a count of one. The V call is TRBV10-3, the J call TRBJ1-2; TRBD1 matches 11 bases. The germline V gene encodes CDR1 ENHRY and CDR2 SYGVKD. The CDR3 consists of 15 residues. Germline trimming cut 4 bases from V and 7 bases from J; bases unmatched to any gene: 8. Here the CDR3 DNA reads TGTGCCATCAGTGGGGACAGGGGGTCTGGGTTTGGCTACACCTTC. Translation gives CAISGDRGSGFGYTF.

The V and J genes are TRBV12-3 or TRBV12-4 and TRBJ2-6; TRBD1 might be the D (6 bases). This CDR3 has 18 amino acids. The ends were cut back, 6 bases at V and 0 bases at J, with 18 bases in the middle. The CDR3 protein is CASRAPGHQLSGANVLTF. The CDR3 region has the DNA TGTGCCAGCAGGGCCCCGGGACACCAACTCTCTGGGGCCAACGTCCTGACTTTC.

This clonotype appeared many times. This chain joins TRBV29-1 and TRBJ1-2; D is unresolved. Trimming stripped 3 bases from V and 8 bases from J, with 7 bases between. The CDR3 covers 10 residues. Germline V lookup: CDR1 SQVTM, CDR2 ANQGSEA. CDR3 DNA: TGCAGCGTTGATGGGCCAGGCTACACCTTC. It translates to CSVDGPGYTF.

This clonotype occurred a few times. The chain uses TRBV3-1 and TRBJ1-2; tentative D call: TRBD1 (6 bases). This CDR3 contains 14 residues. CDR1 and CDR2 (germline): LGHDT, YNNKEL (reference sequence). V lost 1 base and J lost 8, with 14 bases in between. CDR3 sequence: CASSQVTGSGGYTF. CDR3 bases: TGTGCCAGCAGCCAAGTTACAGGGTCGGGCGGCTACACCTTC.

This clonotype was seen at least ten times. V gene TRBV29-1 combines with J gene TRBJ2-7; 7 bases agree with TRBD1. Unmatched junction bases numbered 11, after V lost 3 bases and J lost 12 bases. Germline V gives CDR1 SQVTM, CDR2 ANQGSEA. This CDR3 is 12 amino acids long. The CDR3 DNA follows: TGCAGCGTTGAGTGGACCCGGGACAGTCGGTACTTC. Protein sequence: CSVEWTRDSRYF.

This clonotype was found many times. V usage is TRBV12-3 or TRBV12-4 and J usage is TRBJ1-6; 9 bases map to TRBD1. The CDR3 extends over 16 amino acids. The V and J ends lost 5 bases and 7 bases, in that order; junction bases with no gene match: 9. This chain's CDR3 is CASSDNRGQVNSPLHF. DNA of the CDR3: TGTGCCAGCAGTGACAACAGGGGGCAAGTGAATTCACCCCTCCACTTT.

The rearrangement links TRBV19 to TRBJ1-5, with D maybe TRBD1 (6 bases). V shed 5 bases and J shed 5 bases, with 16 bases lying between them. CDR3 length equals 15 residues. Germline CDR1 and CDR2: LNHDA and SQIVND (reference sequence). The CDR3, as DNA: TGTGCCAGTAGTTGGGACACCATTGCACATCAGCCCCAGCATTTT. Protein: CASSWDTIAHQPQHF. The entire variable domain, with the rest obtained from reference TRBV19 and TRBJ1-5, is as follows: DGGITQSPKYLFRKEGQNVTLSCEQNLNHDAMYWYRQDPGQGLRLIYYSQIVNDFQKGDIAEGYSVSREKKESFPLTVTSAQKNPTAFYLCASSWDTIAHQPQHFGDGTRLSIL.

On this clonotype: A read error is possible here, since a much larger clone lies one base away. CDR3: CARSGRVEQYF. The DNA for the CDR3 is TGTGCCAGGAGCGGCAGGGTCGAGCAGTACTTC. The rearrangement links TRBV10-3 to TRBJ2-7; TRBD1 or TRBD2 may be the D gene (5 bases each). V dropped 10 bases and J dropped 6 bases, with 13 bases sitting between them. The CDR3 runs to 11 residues. Germline V gene data show CDR1 as ENHRY and CDR2 as SYGVKD.